The 19 T cell receptor beta chains in this list originate from one sample, sequenced in a study of CD8 T cells in ankylosing spondylitis. No cognate antigen is known for these TCRs. TCRdb reanalysed the 5' RACE reads using MiXCR and keeps one entry per CDR3 protein. Altogether 200,000 to 250,000 distinct CDR3 sequences are present, 15% to 20% being singletons, with the ten largest covering 40% to 50%. Study results and limitations: Apparently characteristic of ankylosing spondylitis blood was a TCR beta motif (about 8 highly homologous variants).

Material: blood, either unsorted or a sorted T cell fraction (not recorded which). The source of these receptors is a male donor with ankylosing spondylitis.

This chain uses TRBV2 with TRBJ2-5; D is ambiguous. The CDR3 covers 13 residues. V was pared by 2 bases and J by 5 bases, with 9 bases between. CDR1 is SNHLY and CDR2 is FYNNEI in the germline V gene. The CDR3 bases are TGTGCCAGCAGTGAAATTGGGGATGAGACCCAGTACTTC. Translating it yields CASSEIGDETQYF.

This clonotype has at least ten counts. The chain couples TRBV12-3 or TRBV12-4 to TRBJ2-2; 9 bases line up with TRBD1. The CDR3 totals 17 residues. The J segment lost 6 bases and the V segment lost 4 bases, leaving 12 bases of the junction unmatched. The CDR3 is CASSYPPGTGFAGELFF. CDR3 DNA: TGTGCCAGCAGTTACCCCCCCGGGACAGGGTTTGCCGGGGAGCTGTTTTTT.

The rearrangement uses TRBV7-8 and TRBJ2-1; perhaps TRBD2 as D (5 bases). The V gene's germline CDR1 is SGHVS and CDR2 FQNEAQ. The CDR3 is 17 residues long. The V gene lost 2 bases and the J gene lost 0 bases, with 14 bases spanning the gap. The CDR3 loop reads CASSLTYGVSSYNEQFF. The CDR3, as DNA: TGTGCCAGCAGCTTAACATACGGGGTTAGCTCCTACAATGAGCAGTTCTTC.

V usage is TRBV13 and J usage is TRBJ2-1; D is possibly TRBD2 (5 bases). V was trimmed by 0 bases and J by 3 bases, leaving 6 bases between them. This CDR3 spans 14 amino acids. CDR1 and CDR2 from the germline V gene are PRHDT and FYEKMQ (reference sequence). The CDR3 sequence: CASSLGDYYNEQFF. In DNA form, the CDR3 reads TGTGCCAGCAGCTTAGGAGACTACTACAATGAGCAGTTCTTC.

Many counts were recorded for this clonotype. V and J are TRBV7-9 and TRBJ2-3; possible D gene TRBD2, 5 bases. The germline V and J ends were trimmed by 5 bases and 1 base, with 13 bases remaining between them. CDR1 and CDR2 from the germline V gene are SEHNR and FQNEAQ (reference sequence). The CDR3 has 15 amino acids. In nucleotides, the CDR3 is TGTGCCAGCAGCCCCCAGGACGGGGGCACAGATACGCAGTATTTT. This gives the protein CASSPQDGGTDTQYF.

This clonotype came up a few times. The chain couples TRBV6-1 to TRBJ1-4; D possibly corresponds to TRBD1 (6 bases). Trimming shortened V by 7 bases and J by 2 bases, and 17 bases separated the two germline ends. The CDR3 spans 16 residues. CDR1 MNHNS and CDR2 SASEGT come from the germline V gene. The CDR3 DNA reads TGTGCCAGCACCCTAAGGGGGGGGTCCACTAATGAAAAACTGTTTTTT. Protein: CASTLRGGSTNEKLFF.

The sample holds many counts of this clonotype. The V and J genes are TRBV29-1 and TRBJ2-3; TRBD2 is a possible D gene (6 bases). Deletions cut 6 bases from V and 4 bases from J, with 14 bases between. The length of the CDR3 is 13 residues. Germline loops: CDR1 SQVTM, CDR2 ANQGSEA. The CDR3 DNA follows: TGCAGCGTACTAATTGGGACTTCAGATACGCAGTATTTT. This translates into CSVLIGTSDTQYF.

The chain has TRBV4-1 and TRBJ1-1; D is undetermined. The CDR3 covers 14 residues. Germline assignment: CDR1 MGHRA and CDR2 YSYEKL. V was pared by 0 bases and J by 8 bases, with 13 bases between. CDR3: CASSQESGTAEAFF. CDR3 sequence (DNA): TGCGCCAGCAGCCAAGAGTCTGGAACCGCGGAAGCTTTCTTT.

The CDR3 nucleotides are TGTGCCAGCAGCCCAACAGGGGGTCTCTGGGATGAGCAGTTCTTC. Its translation: CASSPTGGLWDEQFF. J is TRBJ2-1 and V is TRBV3-1, with TRBD1 matching 8 bases. The CDR3 loop spans 15 amino acids. Germline V CDR1 and CDR2: LGHDT, YNNKEL (reference sequence). V was clipped by 4 bases and J by 8 bases; unmatched bases: 10.

This clonotype was observed at least ten times. The chain joins TRBV20-1 to TRBJ1-6; D is unresolved. This CDR3 comprises 18 residues. Per the germline V gene, CDR1 is DFQATT and CDR2 is SNEGSKA (reference sequence). Between the trimmed V and J ends, which lost 0 bases and 3 bases, there was a span of 18 bases. For the CDR3, the DNA is TGCAGTGCTAGAGATCCCCCAAACTTCAGAGACTATAATTCACCCCTCCACTTT. This gives the protein CSARDPPNFRDYNSPLHF.

This clonotype turned up a few times. J is TRBJ1-1 and V is TRBV4-2; 7 nucleotides line up with TRBD1. The CDR3 is 17 amino acids. The V gene end was trimmed by 4 bases and the J gene end by 0 bases; junction bases not matched to a gene: 11. Per germline, CDR1 LGHNA and CDR2 YNFKEQ. This CDR3 is CASSLSPGTVMNTEAFF. The CDR3 DNA sequence: TGTGCCAGCAGCCTCAGTCCCGGGACAGTCATGAACACTGAAGCTTTCTTT.

This chain connects TRBV20-1 to TRBJ2-7; D remains ambiguous. Germline lookup yields CDR1 DFQATT and CDR2 SNEGSKA (reference sequence). Between the trimmed V and J ends, which lost 0 bases and 0 bases, there was a span of 9 bases. CDR3 length: 14 amino acids. The CDR3 loop reads CSARDEYPSYEQYF. CDR3 in DNA: TGCAGTGCTAGAGATGAGTACCCCTCCTACGAGCAGTACTTC.

The chain uses TRBV4-1 and TRBJ2-3; D possibly matches TRBD1 or TRBD2 (7 bases each). Germline CDR1 reads MGHRA; CDR2 reads YSYEKL. Trimming took 1 base from V and 5 from J, leaving 19 bases between them. The CDR3 runs to 17 residues. The chain's CDR3 is CASSQVQGGTDQDTQYF. DNA of the CDR3: TGCGCCAGCAGCCAAGTGCAGGGGGGGACAGATCAAGATACGCAGTATTTT.

There are a few counts of this clonotype. The J gene is TRBJ2-7, the V gene TRBV29-1; 9 bases agree with TRBD1. CDR1 is SQVTM, CDR2 ANQGSEA, per germline. V trimming: 2 bases; J trimming: 6 bases; junction bases outside the gene matches: 8. The CDR3 contains 14 residues. DNA for the CDR3: TGCAGCGTTGAATCCGGGACAGGGATAAGCGAGCAGTACTTC. It encodes CSVESGTGISEQYF.

This clonotype was seen only a few times. The CDR3 is CASSENVIAGAIANTGELFF. The CDR3, as DNA: TGTGCCAGCAGTGAAAACGTGATAGCGGGAGCCATCGCGAACACCGGGGAGCTGTTTTTT. The chain couples TRBV2 to TRBJ2-2; 9 nucleotides agree with TRBD2. After removal of 2 bases from V and 0 bases from J, the junction contained 13 bases not matched to a gene. The CDR3 sequence is 20 residues long. Germline loops: CDR1 SNHLY, CDR2 FYNNEI.

The V call is TRBV6-5, the J call TRBJ2-5; the D is unclear. CDR3 length equals 16 residues. V gave up 0 bases and J gave up 3 bases, with 14 bases separating them. The germline V gene has CDR1 MNHEY and CDR2 SVGAGI. DNA for the CDR3: TGTGCCAGCAGTTACTCATACCGGACGGTGGAAGAGACCCAGTACTTC. Protein sequence: CASSYSYRTVEETQYF.

This clonotype was seen more than once but under ten times. The CDR3 sequence: CASTPPRGADMNTEAFF. The CDR3 DNA is TGTGCCAGCACCCCTCCCAGGGGCGCGGATATGAACACTGAAGCTTTCTTT. The genes are TRBV12-3 or TRBV12-4 and TRBJ1-1; D is perhaps TRBD1 (6 bases). V shed 7 bases and J shed 0 bases, with 21 bases lying between them. The CDR3 spans 17 residues.

The genes are TRBV12-3 or TRBV12-4 and TRBJ2-5; 8 bases map to TRBD1. With V trimmed by 7 bases and J by 5 bases, 6 bases remained unmatched. The CDR3 is made up of 13 amino acids. CDR3 nucleotides: TGTGCCAGCACCCCAGGGGGCAGGGAGACCCAGTACTTC. It encodes CASTPGGRETQYF.

At least ten counts were recorded for this clonotype. The chain carries TRBV12-3 or TRBV12-4 and TRBJ2-1, with D possibly TRBD1 on 5 matching bases. The length of the CDR3 is 15 residues. Trimming removed 3 bases from V and 10 bases from J, with 19 bases in between. The chain's CDR3 is CASSFRPPKPGEQFF. In DNA form, the CDR3 reads TGTGCCAGCAGTTTTCGTCCACCGAAACCAGGGGAGCAGTTCTTC.